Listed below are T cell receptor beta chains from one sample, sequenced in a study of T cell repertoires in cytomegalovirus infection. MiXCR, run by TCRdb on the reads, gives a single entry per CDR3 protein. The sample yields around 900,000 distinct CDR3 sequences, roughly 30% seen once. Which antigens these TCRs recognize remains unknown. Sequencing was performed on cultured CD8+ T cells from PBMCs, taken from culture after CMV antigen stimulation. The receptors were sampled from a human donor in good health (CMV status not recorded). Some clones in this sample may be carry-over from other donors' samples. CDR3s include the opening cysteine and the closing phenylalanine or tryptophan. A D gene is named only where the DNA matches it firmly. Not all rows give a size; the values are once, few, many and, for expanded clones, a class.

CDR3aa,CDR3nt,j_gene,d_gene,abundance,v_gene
CASCGGYPDTQYF,TGTGCCAGCTGCGGGGGGTACCCGGATACGCAGTATTTT,TRBJ2-3,TRBD2,NA,TRBV12-3/TRBV12-4
CASSIPSGQGALDGYGYTF,TGTGCCAGTAGTATACCCTCCGGACAGGGGGCGCTTGATGGCTATGGCTACACCTTC,TRBJ1-2,TRBD1,NA,TRBV19
CASSLSRVSEQYF,TGTGCCAGCAGTTTGTCCAGGGTATCCGAGCAGTACTTC,TRBJ2-7,NA,NA,TRBV27
CSVEDPEQQAGSYEQYF,TGCAGCGTTGAAGATCCCGAACAGCAAGCTGGGTCCTACGAGCAGTACTTC,TRBJ2-7,NA,NA,TRBV29-1
CASSESPLGRTNEQYF,TGTGCCAGCAGTGAAAGTCCCCTGGGCAGGACTAACGAGCAGTACTTC,TRBJ2-7,NA,few,TRBV6-1
CASSKSSYYGYTF,TGTGCCAGTAGTAAGTCCTCCTACTATGGCTACACCTTC,TRBJ1-2,NA,NA,TRBV19
CASKRSGINQPQHF,TGTGCCAGCAAGAGGTCAGGCATCAATCAGCCCCAGCATTTT,TRBJ1-5,NA,NA,TRBV25-1
CASSLLGDTQYF,TGTGCCAGCAGCCTCCTAGGTGATACGCAGTATTTT,TRBJ2-3,NA,many,TRBV7-6
CASSTRSTGANTEAFF,TGTGCCAGCAGTACTCGGTCAACAGGGGCGAACACTGAAGCTTTCTTT,TRBJ1-1,TRBD1,NA,TRBV6-5
CASGLVLGREWNTEAFF,TGTGCTAGTGGTTTGGTTTTGGGGAGAGAGTGGAACACTGAAGCTTTCTTT,TRBJ1-1,NA,many,TRBV12-5
CASSSDGWVYEQYF,TGTGCCAGCAGCTCAGATGGGTGGGTCTACGAGCAGTACTTC,TRBJ2-7,NA,NA,TRBV7-8
CASSLSSPPGELFF,TGTGCCAGCAGTTTATCGTCCCCCCCCGGGGAGCTGTTTTTT,TRBJ2-2,NA,NA,TRBV27
CASRPTGQGTGELFF,TGTGCCAGCAGGCCAACAGGGCAGGGCACCGGGGAGCTGTTTTTT,TRBJ2-2,NA,few,TRBV6-1
CASSFGGGLAGGNEQFF,TGTGCCAGCAGCTTTGGGGGGGGGCTAGCGGGGGGGAATGAGCAGTTCTTC,TRBJ2-1,TRBD2,many,TRBV7-2
CASSLEAGGPDTQYF,TGTGCCAGCAGCTTAGAAGCGGGGGGGCCAGATACGCAGTATTTT,TRBJ2-3,TRBD2,many,TRBV7-9
CASSQTIPGTGDEQYF,TGTGCCAGCAGCCAAACTATTCCCGGGACAGGGGACGAGCAGTACTTC,TRBJ2-7,TRBD1,NA,TRBV5-3